The clone carrying this TCR beta chain has just one count. Via MiXCR, TCRdb re-called the reads, giving one row per CDR3 protein. The sample gives about 740,000 distinct CDR3 sequences, 35% of which show up once; 2.5% to 3% is in the top ten. The data belong to a study of T cell repertoires in cytomegalovirus infection. Germline CDR1 and CDR2: SGDLS and YYNGEE. V was shortened by 0 bases and J by 1 base, with 10 bases between the two germline ends. The CDR3 length is 15 residues. This chain links TRBV9 with TRBJ1-1, with D unclear. The receptor's source is a human donor in good health (CMV status not recorded). Some clones in this sample may be carry-over from other donors' samples. Sequencing used PBMCs. The CDR3 sequence: CASSVGMGTNTEAFF. The CDR3 DNA follows: TGTGCCAGCAGCGTAGGGATGGGAACGAACACTGAAGCTTTCTTT.